The 3 T cell receptor beta chains presented below share a single source sample, sequenced in a study of blood T cells in healthy people across ages. A sample-barcoded 5' primer and a J-beta primer mix were used in a second PCR of roughly 7 to 11 cycles. One entry per CDR3 protein results from TCRdb running MiXCR on the 5' RACE reads. The table has a few hundred thousand distinct CDR3 sequences, approximately 27% seen once. Source material: blood. The source of these receptors is a woman aged 70 to 79 in good health.

The chain joins TRBV9 to TRBJ2-4; tentative D call: TRBD2 (5 bases). Germline-derived CDR1 and CDR2 are SGDLS and YYNGEE. CDR3 length: 14 amino acids. V was clipped by 2 bases and J by 9 bases, with 15 bases between them. The CDR3 loop reads CASSVNYGESIQYF. The CDR3 DNA reads as TGTGCCAGCAGCGTTAATTATGGGGAGAGCATTCAGTACTTC.

The chain joins TRBV2 to TRBJ1-4, with a tentative D call TRBD1 (5 bases). This CDR3 is built from 15 residues. The germline V and J ends were trimmed by 1 base and 8 bases, with 14 bases remaining between them. CDR1 and CDR2 from the germline V gene are SNHLY and FYNNEI. This CDR3 reads CASSEDAGFREKLFF. Here the CDR3 DNA reads TGTGCCAGCAGTGAAGACGCAGGGTTTAGGGAAAAACTGTTTTTT.

This clonotype was counted between two and nine times. The chain couples TRBV7-2 to TRBJ1-3; 11 bases map to TRBD1. With V trimmed by 2 bases and J by 2 bases, 2 bases remained unmatched. Germline-derived CDR1 and CDR2 are SGHTA and FQGNSA. The CDR3 extends over 16 amino acids. In DNA form, the CDR3 reads TGTGCCAGCAGCTTATTGGGACAGGGGGCTGGAAACACCATATATTTT. Translation: CASSLLGQGAGNTIYF.